One and the same sample provided the 20 T cell receptor beta chains below, sequenced in a study of T cells in tumors after PD-1 blockade. The repertoire was sequenced with immunoSEQ multiplex PCR; TCRdb's copy has only in-frame clones and lacks some. The sample holds about 15,000 clones, approximately 80% seen once. The material sequenced was PBMCs, taken after anti-PD-1 treatment. Receptors were obtained from a human donor with basal cell carcinoma.

This clone was seen more than once but under ten times. The chain recombines TRBV13 with TRBJ1-3; D gene unclear. The CDR3 runs to 17 residues. Per germline, CDR1 PRHDT and CDR2 FYEKMQ (reference sequence). V gave up 0 bases and J gave up 1 base, with 13 bases separating them. The CDR3 loop is CASSLGWGTSSGNTIYF. The CDR3 DNA is TGTGCCAGCAGCTTAGGATGGGGAACGAGTTCTGGAAACACCATATATTTT.

This clone is medium-sized. Its ends do not fully match the called genes, so a read error is possible. Other DNA sequences in the same sample also yield this CDR3. The chain employs TRBV2 and TRBJ2-1, with D possibly TRBD2 on 7 matching bases. The CDR3 runs 19 residues. Per germline, CDR1 SNHLY and CDR2 FYNNEI. CDR3 region: CASCDGGAGVGSSYNEQFF. The CDR3 DNA sequence: TGTGCCAGCTGTGATGGGGGGGCGGGGGTGGGGAGCTCCTACAATGAGCAGTTCTTC.

This chain joins TRBV27 and TRBJ1-4; D gene ambiguous. This CDR3 has 18 amino acids. CDR1 and CDR2 (germline): MNHEY, SMNVEV (reference sequence). V lost 6 bases to trimming and J lost 0 bases, with 20 bases between them. Written as DNA, the CDR3 is TGTGCCAGCAGGCCGGTGGGTAGTTCCCCGGCAACTAATGAAAAACTGTTTTTT. Translated, it gives CASRPVGSSPATNEKLFF.

This chain joins TRBV3-1 (or the pseudogene TRBV3-2) and TRBJ2-5; 8 nucleotides line up with TRBD2. V lost 4 bases, J lost 4 bases, and 2 bases stayed unmatched. Germline assignment: CDR1 LGHDT and CDR2 YNNKEL (reference sequence). This CDR3 contains 13 residues. As DNA, the CDR3 is TGTGCCAGCAGCCGGCGGGAGGTAGAGACCCAGTACTTC. Amino acid sequence: CASSRREVETQYF.

This sequence joins TRBV11-3 and TRBJ2-1; 7 bases fit TRBD1. CDR3 size: 14 residues. Losses at the gene ends were 3 bases for V and 5 bases for J; bases not matched to a gene: 4. The germline V gene encodes CDR1 SGHNT and CDR2 YENEEA. The CDR3 sequence: CASSLRTGHNEQFF. DNA for the CDR3: TGTGCCAGCAGCTTGCGGACAGGCCACAATGAGCAGTTCTTC.

This clone came up once. The rearrangement links TRBV15 to TRBJ1-2; D is undetermined. The CDR3 has 15 amino acids. The V end lost 0 bases, the J end lost 3 bases, and 11 bases lay between the germline ends. CDR1 and CDR2 from the germline V gene are LNHNV and YYDKDF (reference sequence). The CDR3 spells CATSRDRLRDYGYTF. Written as DNA, the CDR3 is TGTGCCACCAGCAGAGATAGACTGCGCGACTATGGCTACACCTTC.

The gene calls are TRBV18 and TRBJ2-5; D is undetermined. Trimming took 0 bases from V and 5 from J, leaving 10 bases between them. CDR1 is KGHSH and CDR2 is LQKENI in the germline V gene. This CDR3 is built from 14 residues. In DNA, the CDR3 is TGTGCCAGCTCACCACCGCCACCCGGGGAGACCCAGTACTTC. Its translation is CASSPPPPGETQYF.

The rearrangement uses TRBV24-1 and TRBJ2-1; no firm D call. CDR3 length: 12 amino acids. The V end lost 6 bases, the J end lost 3 bases, and 5 bases lay between the germline ends. Germline assignment: CDR1 KGHDR and CDR2 SFDVKD. DNA for the CDR3: TGTGCCACCAGTAAGGGCTACAATGAGCAGTTCTTC. It translates to CATSKGYNEQFF.

The V call is TRBV6-4, the J call TRBJ1-2; weak D call: TRBD1 (5 bases). CDR3 length: 14 amino acids. V was trimmed by 0 bases and J by 6 bases, leaving 11 bases between them. CDR1 is MRHNA, CDR2 SNTAGT, per germline. CDR3 DNA sequence: TGTGCCAGCAGTGACTCCTCAGGGATAGATGGCTACACCTTC. It codes for CASSDSSGIDGYTF.

The rearrangement joins TRBV7-9 to TRBJ1-6; 10 bases fit TRBD1. The CDR3 consists of 15 residues. V gave up 6 bases and J gave up 7 bases; unmatched junction bases: 6. Germline-derived CDR1 and CDR2 are SEHNR and FQNEAQ (reference sequence). DNA of the CDR3: TGTGCCAGCAGTCGGCGGACAGGGGGAAATTCACCCCTCCACTTT. Translation: CASSRRTGGNSPLHF.

V gene TRBV7-9 combines with J gene TRBJ2-2, with 7 bases aligning to TRBD2. Germline V gene lookup returns CDR1 SEHNR and CDR2 FQNEAQ (reference sequence). J lost 0 bases, V lost 8 bases, and 9 bases had no gene match. The CDR3 loop spans 16 amino acids. In DNA form, the CDR3 reads TGTGCCAGCCTCGGGGGAGGGAGCGCGAACACCGGGGAGCTGTTTTTT. This codes for CASLGGGSANTGELFF.

The gene calls are TRBV11-1 and TRBJ2-3; D is undetermined. The CDR3 has 14 amino acids. Between the trimmed V and J ends, which lost 5 bases and 1 base, there was a span of 10 bases. Per germline, CDR1 SGHAT and CDR2 FQDESV (reference sequence). CDR3 DNA: TGTGCCAGCAGCCCCTGGGCTGGCACAGATACGCAGTATTTT. It is translated as CASSPWAGTDTQYF.

The rearrangement uses TRBV6-1 and TRBJ2-5; D unclear. V lost 2 bases to trimming and J lost 6 bases, with 10 bases between them. Germline V gene lookup returns CDR1 MNHNS and CDR2 SASEGT. This CDR3 contains 13 residues. CDR3 region: CASSEIPPKTQYF. The CDR3 nucleotides are TGTGCCAGCAGTGAAATCCCCCCGAAGACCCAGTACTTC.

The chain uses TRBV18 and TRBJ2-5; 11 bases agree with TRBD1. Germline V lookup: CDR1 KGHSH, CDR2 LQKENI. V lost 4 bases and J lost 4; bases outside the gene matches: 2. The CDR3 spans 14 residues. CDR3 coding DNA: TGTGCCAGCTCACTGGGACAGGGGGGAGAGACCCAGTACTTC. It translates to CASSLGQGGETQYF.

V gene TRBV9 combines with J gene TRBJ2-3; a possible D gene is TRBD2 (6 bases). Germline assignment: CDR1 SGDLS and CDR2 YYNGEE. V dropped 1 base and J dropped 5 bases, with 17 bases sitting between them. This CDR3 is 16 amino acids long. The DNA for the CDR3 is TGTGCCAGCAGCGTAACCCCCGGGACTGCGCAAGATACGCAGTATTTT. It translates to CASSVTPGTAQDTQYF.

The chain couples TRBV9 to TRBJ2-3; no definite D call. Trimming shortened V by 4 bases and J by 0 bases, and 9 bases separated the two germline ends. The CDR3 is 14 amino acids. Germline CDR1 reads SGDLS; CDR2 reads YYNGEE. CDR3 coding DNA: TGTGCCAGCAGCAACCTAAGAAGCACAGATACGCAGTATTTT. Residues: CASSNLRSTDTQYF.

CDR3 DNA: TGTGCCAGTAGTATAGGTCCTCGGTCACCCCTCCACTTT. Its translation is CASSIGPRSPLHF. The chain recombines TRBV19 with TRBJ1-6, with D hard to call. V was clipped by 1 base and J by 10 bases, with 8 bases between them. CDR1 is LNHDA, CDR2 SQIVND, per germline (reference sequence). This CDR3 is built from 13 residues.

The chain combines TRBV6-5 with TRBJ2-5, with D perhaps TRBD2 (5 bases). The closer fit of TRBJ2-7 to the DNA end suggests the J call may be wrong. The CDR3 sequence is 15 residues long. Germline values: CDR1 MNHEY, CDR2 SVGAGI. CDR3 sequence reads: CASSYGRGPAYEQYF. In DNA, the CDR3 is TGTGCCAGCAGTTACGGGCGAGGGCCAGCCTACGAGCAGTACTTC.

The chain recombines TRBV27 with TRBJ1-2; D unclear. The CDR3 runs 13 residues. The germline V and J ends were trimmed by 0 bases and 8 bases, with 10 bases remaining between them. The germline V gene has CDR1 MNHEY and CDR2 SMNVEV (reference sequence). The CDR3 loop is CASSLSGVGGYTF. The CDR3 DNA sequence: TGTGCCAGCAGTTTATCCGGGGTTGGGGGCTACACCTTC.

The rearrangement links TRBV5-4 to TRBJ2-6; the D call may be TRBD1 or TRBD2 (5 bases each). Trimming took 0 bases from V and 0 from J, leaving 10 bases between them. The CDR3 extends over 17 amino acids. Per germline, CDR1 SGHNT and CDR2 YYREEE (reference sequence). CDR3 nucleotide sequence: TGTGCCAGCAGCTTGGCGGGACCCCTCTCTGGGGCCAACGTCCTGACTTTC. This encodes CASSLAGPLSGANVLTF.